Listed below are T cell receptor beta chains from one sample, sequenced in a study of Ad26.COV2.S vaccination and SARS-CoV-2 variants. Assay used: immunoSEQ multiplex PCR; TCRdb lists only in-frame clones, some missing. The table lists roughly 180,000 clones, around 90% of them singletons. This specimen was peripheral blood, taken after recovery from COVID-19. Receptors were obtained from a human donor who had recovered from COVID-19. Each CDR3 is given with its conserved first and last residue. A D gene is named only where the DNA matches it firmly. Not all rows give a size; the values are once, few, many and, for expanded clones, a class.

size: -; V: TRBV6-5; D: TRBD1; J: TRBJ2-2; CDR3: CASNFGQGAGELFF; DNA: TGTGCCAGCAACTTCGGACAGGGGGCCGGGGAGCTGTTTTTT
size: -; V: TRBV7-9; D: -; J: TRBJ2-7; CDR3: CASSGGPGDEQYF; DNA: TGTGCCAGCAGTGGGGGCCCTGGGGACGAGCAGTACTTC
size: -; V: TRBV3-1/TRBV3-2; D: -; J: TRBJ2-7; CDR3: CASSQSVMEQYF; DNA: TGTGCCAGCAGCCAATCTGTGATGGAGCAGTACTTC
size: -; V: TRBV5-1; D: -; J: TRBJ2-3; CDR3: CASSAGPGVDTQYF; DNA: TGCGCCAGCAGCGCGGGACCAGGAGTAGATACGCAGTATTTT
size: -; V: TRBV7-3; D: -; J: TRBJ1-1; CDR3: CASSGCRGPFEAFF; DNA: TGTGCCAGCAGCGGATGCAGGGGCCCGTTCGAAGCTTTCTTT
size: -; V: TRBV6-1; D: -; J: TRBJ2-5; CDR3: CASSEGGKRETQYF; DNA: TGTGCCAGCAGTGAAGGGGGCAAGAGAGAGACCCAGTACTTC
size: -; V: TRBV2; D: TRBD2; J: TRBJ2-3; CDR3: CASSGGATDTQYF; DNA: TGTGCCAGCAGCGGGGGGGCCACAGATACGCAGTATTTT
size: -; V: TRBV9; D: TRBD2; J: TRBJ2-7; CDR3: CASSVEGSGRVYEQYF; DNA: TGTGCCAGCAGCGTAGAAGGTAGCGGGAGAGTCTACGAGCAGTACTTC
size: -; V: TRBV5-4; D: TRBD2; J: TRBJ2-5; CDR3: CASSLGEGETQYF; DNA: TGTGCCAGCAGCTTGGGGGAGGGGGAGACCCAGTACTTC
size: -; V: TRBV5-4; D: TRBD2; J: TRBJ2-5; CDR3: CASSFFLAGEETQYF; DNA: TGTGCCAGCAGCTTTTTCCTAGCGGGGGAAGAGACCCAGTACTTC
size: -; V: TRBV5-1; D: -; J: TRBJ1-2; CDR3: CASSFNRGPGGYTF; DNA: TGCGCCAGCAGCTTTAACAGAGGACCTGGTGGCTACACCTTC
size: -; V: TRBV29-1; D: -; J: TRBJ2-5; CDR3: CSIPSGPGETQYF; DNA: TGCAGCATCCCCTCGGGGCCGGGAGAGACCCAGTACTTC
size: -; V: TRBV7-9; D: -; J: TRBJ2-7; CDR3: CASSSPLGVVDEQYF; DNA: TGTGCCAGCAGCTCCCCTCTGGGTGTGGTTGACGAGCAGTACTTC
size: -; V: TRBV27; D: -; J: TRBJ2-1; CDR3: CATRGSSPLYNEQFF; DNA: TGTGCCACTAGAGGATCTAGCCCCCTCTACAATGAGCAGTTCTTC
size: -; V: TRBV29-1; D: -; J: TRBJ2-6; CDR3: CSVAGSGANVLTF; DNA: TGCAGCGTAGCAGGTAGTGGGGCCAACGTCCTGACTTTC
size: -; V: TRBV5-4; D: -; J: TRBJ2-1; CDR3: CASSLSRGLDFNEQFF; DNA: TGTGCCAGCAGCTTGTCCCGGGGCCTAGACTTCAATGAGCAGTTCTTC
size: -; V: TRBV9; D: TRBD1; J: TRBJ1-4; CDR3: CASSSDRGRMEKLFF; DNA: TGTGCCAGCAGCTCCGACAGGGGGCGGATGGAAAAACTGTTTTTT
size: -; V: TRBV5-1; D: -; J: TRBJ2-7; CDR3: CASSPGSSYEQYF; DNA: TGCGCCAGCAGCCCTGGCAGCTCCTACGAGCAGTACTTC
size: once; V: TRBV7-6; D: TRBD1; J: TRBJ2-3; CDR3: CASSFRTGGRRTDTQYF; DNA: TGTGCCAGCAGCTTTAGGACAGGGGGAAGAAGAACAGATACGCAGTATTTT
size: few; V: TRBV5-6; D: TRBD1; J: TRBJ2-5; CDR3: CASSLGQYPVETQYF; DNA: TGTGCCAGCAGCCTGGGACAGTATCCAGTAGAGACCCAGTACTTC
size: -; V: TRBV5-4; D: TRBD1; J: TRBJ2-7; CDR3: CASSYRQGAYEQYF; DNA: TGTGCCAGCAGCTACCGACAGGGGGCCTACGAGCAGTACTTC
size: -; V: TRBV5-4; D: -; J: TRBJ1-1; CDR3: CASSSPGYMNTEAFF; DNA: TGTGCCAGCAGCTCACCAGGTTATATGAACACTGAAGCTTTCTTT
size: once; V: TRBV15; D: TRBD1; J: TRBJ2-7; CDR3: CATSRERDRFYEQYF; DNA: TGTGCCACCAGCAGGGAACGGGACAGGTTCTACGAGCAGTACTTC
size: once; V: TRBV6-6; D: -; J: TRBJ1-5; CDR3: CASMRTENQPQHF; DNA: TGTGCCAGCATGAGGACAGAAAATCAGCCCCAGCATTTT
size: -; V: TRBV11-2; D: -; J: TRBJ1-6; CDR3: CASSLMGDNSPLHF; DNA: TGTGCCAGCAGCTTGATGGGCGATAATTCACCCCTCCACTTT
size: -; V: TRBV2; D: TRBD2; J: TRBJ2-5; CDR3: CASRGGGLAHETQYF; DNA: TGTGCCAGCAGAGGCGGGGGGCTCGCACATGAGACCCAGTACTTC
size: -; V: TRBV7-3; D: -; J: TRBJ2-1; CDR3: CASSSSTASSYNEQFF; DNA: TGTGCCAGCAGCTCGTCGACAGCCAGCTCCTACAATGAGCAGTTCTTC